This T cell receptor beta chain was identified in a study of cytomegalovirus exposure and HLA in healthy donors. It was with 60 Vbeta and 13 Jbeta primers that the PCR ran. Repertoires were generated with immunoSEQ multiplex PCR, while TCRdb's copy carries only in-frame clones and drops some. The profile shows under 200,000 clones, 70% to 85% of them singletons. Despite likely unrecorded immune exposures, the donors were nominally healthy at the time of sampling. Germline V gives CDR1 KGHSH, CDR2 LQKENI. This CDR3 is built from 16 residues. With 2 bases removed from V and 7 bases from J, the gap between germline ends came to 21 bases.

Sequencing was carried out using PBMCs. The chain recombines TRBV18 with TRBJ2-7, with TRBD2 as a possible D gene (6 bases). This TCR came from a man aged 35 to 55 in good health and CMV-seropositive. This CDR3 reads CASSPSSGGNLMEQYF. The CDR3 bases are TGTGCCAGCTCACCAAGCTCCGGGGGAAACCTCATGGAGCAGTACTTC.